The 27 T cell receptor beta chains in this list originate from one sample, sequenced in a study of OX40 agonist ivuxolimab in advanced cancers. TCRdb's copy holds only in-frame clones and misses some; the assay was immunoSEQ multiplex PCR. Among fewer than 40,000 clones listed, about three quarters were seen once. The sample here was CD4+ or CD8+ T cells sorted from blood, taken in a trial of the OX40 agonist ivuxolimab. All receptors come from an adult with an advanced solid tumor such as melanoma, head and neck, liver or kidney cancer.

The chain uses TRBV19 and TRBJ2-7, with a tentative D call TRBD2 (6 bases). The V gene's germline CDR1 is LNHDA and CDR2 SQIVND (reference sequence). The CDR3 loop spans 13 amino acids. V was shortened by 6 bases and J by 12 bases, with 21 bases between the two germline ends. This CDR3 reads CASSKTAEGKTYF. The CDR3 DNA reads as TGTGCCAGTAGCAAAACGGCGGAGGGTAAGACGTACTTC.

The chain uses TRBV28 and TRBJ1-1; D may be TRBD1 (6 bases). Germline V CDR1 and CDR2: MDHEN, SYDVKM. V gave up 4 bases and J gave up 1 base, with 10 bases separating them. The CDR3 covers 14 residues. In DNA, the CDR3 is TGTGCCAGCAGTTCCGGGACACAGAACACTGAAGCTTTCTTT. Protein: CASSSGTQNTEAFF. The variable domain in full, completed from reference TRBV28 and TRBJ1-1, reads DVKVTQSSRYLVKRTGEKVFLECVQDMDHENMFWYRQDPGLGLRLIYFSYDVKMKEKGDIPEGYSVSREKKERFSLILESASTNQTSMYLCASSSGTQNTEAFFGQGTRLTVV.

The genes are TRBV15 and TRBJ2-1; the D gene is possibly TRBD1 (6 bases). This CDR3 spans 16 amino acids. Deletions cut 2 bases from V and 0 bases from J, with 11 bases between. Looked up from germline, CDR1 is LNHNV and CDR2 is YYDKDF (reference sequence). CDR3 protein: CATSRQGQSSYNEQFF. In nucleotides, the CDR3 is TGTGCCACCAGCAGACAGGGGCAATCCTCCTACAATGAGCAGTTCTTC.

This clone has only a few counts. CDR3 nucleotide sequence: TGTGCCAGCAGCGTAGGACAGGGCGAAGAGACCCAGTACTTC. Translation: CASSVGQGEETQYF. J is TRBJ2-5 and V is TRBV9; 7 bases are shared with TRBD1. This CDR3 is built from 14 residues. Germline trimming cut 0 bases from V and 3 bases from J; bases unmatched to any gene: 2. Germline V gives CDR1 SGDLS, CDR2 YYNGEE. The full variable domain, completed using reference TRBV9 and TRBJ2-5, is DSGVTQTPKHLITATGQRVTLRCSPRSGDLSVYWYQQSLDQGLQFLIQYYNGEERAKGNILERFSAQQFPDLHSELNLSSLELGDSALYFCASSVGQGEETQYFGPGTRLLVL.

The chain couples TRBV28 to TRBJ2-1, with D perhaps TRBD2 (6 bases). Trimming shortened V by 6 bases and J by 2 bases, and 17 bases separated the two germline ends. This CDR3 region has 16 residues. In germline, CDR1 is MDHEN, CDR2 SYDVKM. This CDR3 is CASREGGSSPYNEQFF. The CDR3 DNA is TGTGCCAGCAGGGAGGGCGGCAGCAGTCCCTACAATGAGCAGTTCTTC. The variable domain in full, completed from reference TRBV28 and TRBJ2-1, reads DVKVTQSSRYLVKRTGEKVFLECVQDMDHENMFWYRQDPGLGLRLIYFSYDVKMKEKGDIPEGYSVSREKKERFSLILESASTNQTSMYLCASREGGSSPYNEQFFGPGTRLTVL.

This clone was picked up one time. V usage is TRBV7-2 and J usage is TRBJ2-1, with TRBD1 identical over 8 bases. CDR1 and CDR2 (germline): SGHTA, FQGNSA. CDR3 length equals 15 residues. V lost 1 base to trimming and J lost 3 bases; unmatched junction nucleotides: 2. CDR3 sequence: CASSLGGQGYNEQFF. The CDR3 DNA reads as TGTGCCAGCAGCTTAGGTGGACAGGGCTACAATGAGCAGTTCTTC.

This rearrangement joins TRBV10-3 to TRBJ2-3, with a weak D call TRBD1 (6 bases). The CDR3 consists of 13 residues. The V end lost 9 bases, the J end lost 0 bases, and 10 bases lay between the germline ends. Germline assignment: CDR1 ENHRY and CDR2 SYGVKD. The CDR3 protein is CAITGQSTDTQYF. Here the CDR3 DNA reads TGTGCCATTACTGGACAGAGCACAGATACGCAGTATTTT.

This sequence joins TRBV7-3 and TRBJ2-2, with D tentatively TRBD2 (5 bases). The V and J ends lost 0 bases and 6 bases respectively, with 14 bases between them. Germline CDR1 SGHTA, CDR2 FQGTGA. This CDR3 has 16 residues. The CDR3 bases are TGTGCCAGCAGCTTAACCCCAGCAGGAGGTGCCGGGGAGCTGTTTTTT. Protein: CASSLTPAGGAGELFF. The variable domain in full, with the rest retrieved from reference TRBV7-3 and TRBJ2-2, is GAGVSQTPSNKVTEKGKYVELRCDPISGHTALYWYRQSLGQGPEFLIYFQGTGAADDSGLPNDRFFAVRPEGSVSTLKIQRTERGDSAVYLCASSLTPAGGAGELFFGEGSRLTVL.

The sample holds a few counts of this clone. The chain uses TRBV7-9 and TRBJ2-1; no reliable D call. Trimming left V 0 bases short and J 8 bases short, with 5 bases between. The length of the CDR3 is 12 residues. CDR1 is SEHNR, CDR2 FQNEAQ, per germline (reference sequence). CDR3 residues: CASSLAWDEQFF. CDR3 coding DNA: TGTGCCAGCAGCTTAGCATGGGATGAGCAGTTCTTC.

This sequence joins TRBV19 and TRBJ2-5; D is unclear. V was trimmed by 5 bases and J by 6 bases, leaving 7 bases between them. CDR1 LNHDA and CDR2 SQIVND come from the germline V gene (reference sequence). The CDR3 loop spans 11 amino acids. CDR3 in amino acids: CASSATQTQYF. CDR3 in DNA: TGTGCCAGTAGTGCGACCCAGACCCAGTACTTC.

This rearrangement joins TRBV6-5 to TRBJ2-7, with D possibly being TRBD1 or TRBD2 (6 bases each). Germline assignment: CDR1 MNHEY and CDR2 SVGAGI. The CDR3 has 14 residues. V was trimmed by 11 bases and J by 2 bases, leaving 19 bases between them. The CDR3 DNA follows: TGTGCCTCACGGGGGCTAGCTGCCCCCTACGAGCAGTACTTC. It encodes CASRGLAAPYEQYF.

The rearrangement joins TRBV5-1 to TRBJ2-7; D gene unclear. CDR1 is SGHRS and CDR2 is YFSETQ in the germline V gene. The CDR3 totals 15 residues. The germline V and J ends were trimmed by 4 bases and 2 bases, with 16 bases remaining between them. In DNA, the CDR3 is TGCGCCAGCAGCCTCTCGACCAGCCGCCCCTACGAGCAGTACTTC. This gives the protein CASSLSTSRPYEQYF.

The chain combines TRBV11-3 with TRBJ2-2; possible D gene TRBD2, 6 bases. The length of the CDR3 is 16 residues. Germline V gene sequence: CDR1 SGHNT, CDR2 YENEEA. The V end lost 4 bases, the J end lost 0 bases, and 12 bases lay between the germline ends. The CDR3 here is CASSSPRDSNTGELFF. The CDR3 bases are TGTGCCAGCAGCTCCCCCCGGGACTCGAACACCGGGGAGCTGTTTTTT.

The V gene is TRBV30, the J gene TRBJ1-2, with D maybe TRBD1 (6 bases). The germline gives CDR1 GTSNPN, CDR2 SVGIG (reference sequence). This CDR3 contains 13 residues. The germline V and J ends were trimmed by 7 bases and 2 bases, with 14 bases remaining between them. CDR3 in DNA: TGTGCCTCGGGGGCAGGGGTCAACTATGGCTACACCTTC. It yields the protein CASGAGVNYGYTF.

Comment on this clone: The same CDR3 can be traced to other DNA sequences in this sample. The CDR3: CAWSPGTGKNIQYF. CDR3 sequence (DNA): TGTGCCTGGAGTCCCGGGACAGGGAAAAACATTCAGTACTTC. The chain employs TRBV30 and TRBJ2-4, with 9 bases lining up with TRBD1. The CDR3 extends over 14 amino acids. Losses at the gene ends were 2 bases for V and 4 bases for J; bases not matched to a gene: 3. Per germline, CDR1 GTSNPN and CDR2 SVGIG (reference sequence).

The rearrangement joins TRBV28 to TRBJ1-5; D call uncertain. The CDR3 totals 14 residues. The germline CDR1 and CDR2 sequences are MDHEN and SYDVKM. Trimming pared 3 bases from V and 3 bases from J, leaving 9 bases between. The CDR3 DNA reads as TGTGCCAGCAGTTTGAGTCTACTCAATCAGCCCCAGCATTTT. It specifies CASSLSLLNQPQHF.

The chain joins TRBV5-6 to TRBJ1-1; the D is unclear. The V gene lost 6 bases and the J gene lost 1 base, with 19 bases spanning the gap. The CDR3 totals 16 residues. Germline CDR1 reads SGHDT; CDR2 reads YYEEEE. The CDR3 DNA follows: TGTGCCAGCAATTCTAGGGTGGGAGTGCGGAACACTGAAGCTTTCTTT. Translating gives CASNSRVGVRNTEAFF. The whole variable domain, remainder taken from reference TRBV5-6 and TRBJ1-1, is DAGVTQSPTHLIKTRGQQVTLRCSPKSGHDTVSWYQQALGQGPQFIFQYYEEEERQRGNFPDRFSGHQFPNYSSELNVNALLLGDSALYLCASNSRVGVRNTEAFFGQGTRLTVV.

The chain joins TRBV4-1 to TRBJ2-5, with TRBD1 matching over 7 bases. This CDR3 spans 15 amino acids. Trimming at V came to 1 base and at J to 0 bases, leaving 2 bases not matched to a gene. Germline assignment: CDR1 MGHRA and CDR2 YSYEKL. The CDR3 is CASSQGDRDQETQYF. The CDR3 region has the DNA TGCGCCAGCAGCCAAGGCGACAGGGACCAAGAGACCCAGTACTTC.

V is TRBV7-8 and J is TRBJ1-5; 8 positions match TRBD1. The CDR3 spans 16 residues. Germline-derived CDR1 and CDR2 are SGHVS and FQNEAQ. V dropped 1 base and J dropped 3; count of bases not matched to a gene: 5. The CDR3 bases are TGTGCCAGCAGCTTAGGGACAGGGACCTTCAATCAGCCCCAGCATTTT. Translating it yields CASSLGTGTFNQPQHF.

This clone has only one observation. In DNA, the CDR3 is TGTGCCAGAAGCTTGGCCGGGTACTGCAGGGCCTACAATGAGCAGTTCTTC. Residues: CARSLAGYCRAYNEQFF. The V and J genes are TRBV5-3 and TRBJ2-1, with D perhaps TRBD1 (5 bases). TRBV5-3 is designated an ORF whose function remains uncertain. The CDR3 loop spans 17 amino acids. V lost 0 bases and J lost 2, with 15 bases in between.

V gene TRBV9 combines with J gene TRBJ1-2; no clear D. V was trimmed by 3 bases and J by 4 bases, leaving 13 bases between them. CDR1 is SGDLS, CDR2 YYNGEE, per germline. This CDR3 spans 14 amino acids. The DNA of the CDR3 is TGTGCCAGCAGCGCTACCGGGGAAATCTATGGCTACACCTTC. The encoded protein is CASSATGEIYGYTF.

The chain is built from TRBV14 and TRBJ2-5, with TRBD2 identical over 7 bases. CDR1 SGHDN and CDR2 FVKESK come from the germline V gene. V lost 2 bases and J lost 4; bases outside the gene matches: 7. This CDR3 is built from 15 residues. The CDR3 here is CASSQQQRDGETQYF. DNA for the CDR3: TGTGCCAGCAGCCAACAACAGCGGGATGGAGAGACCCAGTACTTC.

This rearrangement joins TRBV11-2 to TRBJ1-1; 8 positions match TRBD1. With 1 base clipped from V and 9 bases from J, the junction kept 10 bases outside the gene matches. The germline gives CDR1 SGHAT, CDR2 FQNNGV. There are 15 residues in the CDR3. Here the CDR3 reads CASSLAPGTGGKAFF. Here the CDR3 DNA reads TGTGCCAGCAGCTTAGCCCCGGGAACAGGGGGGAAAGCTTTCTTT.

The CDR3, as DNA: TGTGCCTGGAGTGGTGAAGGAACTAATGAAAAACTGTTTTTT. Its translation: CAWSGEGTNEKLFF. The chain joins TRBV30 to TRBJ1-4; no reliable D call. Germline loops: CDR1 GTSNPN, CDR2 SVGIG (reference sequence). CDR3 length: 14 amino acids. V was clipped by 1 base and J by 1 base, with 7 bases between them. Combining the CDR3 with reference TRBV30 and TRBJ1-4 gives the whole variable domain SQTIHQWPATLVQPVGSPLSLECTVEGTSNPNLYWYRQAAGRGLQLLFYSVGIGQISSEVPQNLSASRPQDRQFILSSKKLLLSDSGFYLCAWSGEGTNEKLFFGSGTQLSVL.

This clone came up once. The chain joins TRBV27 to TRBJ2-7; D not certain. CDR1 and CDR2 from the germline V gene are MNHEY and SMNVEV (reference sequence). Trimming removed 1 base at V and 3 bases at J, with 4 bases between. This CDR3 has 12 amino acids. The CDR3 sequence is CASSLLGYEQYF. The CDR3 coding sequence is TGTGCCAGCAGTTTATTGGGCTACGAGCAGTACTTC.

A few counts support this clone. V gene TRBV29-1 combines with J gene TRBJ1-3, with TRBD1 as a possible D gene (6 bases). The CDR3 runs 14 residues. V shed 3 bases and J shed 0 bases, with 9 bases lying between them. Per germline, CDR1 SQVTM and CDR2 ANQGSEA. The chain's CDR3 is CSVEDSFSGNTIYF. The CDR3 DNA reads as TGCAGCGTTGAGGACAGCTTCTCTGGAAACACCATATATTTT. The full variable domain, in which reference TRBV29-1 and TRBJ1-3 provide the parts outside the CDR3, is SAVISQKPSRDICQRGTSLTIQCQVDSQVTMMFWYRQQPGQSLTLIATANQGSEATYESGFVIDKFPISRPNLTFSTLTVSNMSPEDSSIYLCSVEDSFSGNTIYFGEGSWLTVV.

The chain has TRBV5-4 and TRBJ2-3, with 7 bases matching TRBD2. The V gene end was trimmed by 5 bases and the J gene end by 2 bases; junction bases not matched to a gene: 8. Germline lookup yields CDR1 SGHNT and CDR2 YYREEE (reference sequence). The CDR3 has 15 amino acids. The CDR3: CASSFASGSTDTQYF. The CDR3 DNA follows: TGTGCCAGCAGTTTCGCTAGCGGATCCACAGATACGCAGTATTTT. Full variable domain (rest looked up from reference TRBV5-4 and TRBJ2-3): ETGVTQSPTHLIKTRGQQVTLRCSSQSGHNTVSWYQQALGQGPQFIFQYYREEENGRGNFPPRFSGLQFPNYSSELNVNALELDDSALYLCASSFASGSTDTQYFGPGTRLTVL.